This TCR beta chain was identified during a study of cytomegalovirus exposure and HLA in healthy donors (dated by TCRdb to about 2017). A note on the overall study: An earlier analysis of roughly 500 of the donors reported approximately 260 Gb of sequence data and 95 million to 120 million unique TCR beta sequences obtained from roughly 170 million T cells. About 280 gigabases of sequencing data and roughly 80 million unique TCR sequences made up an early release that covered 500 to 700 HLA-typed donors. Of the roughly 400 genotyped donors, less than 90% were placed in the genetic ancestry cluster associated with self-reported Caucasian donors. The study aimed to test whether cataloging public T cell receptors could reveal signatures of past pathogen exposure. The study used immunosequencing to profile the T cell repertoires of under 700 subjects and linked those repertoires to cytomegalovirus serostatus. Besides the first cohort of roughly 660 subjects, a separate validation cohort made up of roughly 120 different subjects was used. To predict cytomegalovirus infection status, the study combined high-throughput TCR immunosequencing, statistical association of individual TCRs with disease status, and machine learning. A later analysis re-examined previously published TCR beta repertoires from more than 550 donors and added high-resolution HLA genotyping to investigate patterns of TCR occurrence. In the later analysis, no new phenotypic data were used to find candidate immune exposures; instead, reliance was placed on TCR beta sequences and their occurrence across donors. To decide whether each TCR beta V gene segment behaved as functional or pseudogenic, an earlier analysis of some 580 of the donors relied on high-throughput TCR beta sequencing. Donor age, sex, ethnicity and CMV serostatus were collected together with the repertoire data. Genome-wide SNP genotypes for about 55% of the roughly 670 donors were used in a later genetic analysis, which treated that subset as a discovery cohort. All discovery cohort repertoires had been generated using a single sequencing platform. Both class I and class II loci were covered by HLA typing, at four-digit resolution. The number of donors typed differed by locus, with roughly 620-630 for A, B, C, DRB1 and DQB1, roughly 520 for DQA1, over 600 for DPA1, and around 450 for DPB1. Because of strong linkage in the cohort, five DR-DQ haplotypes were treated as single units for association and clustering. Among some 410 genotyped donors of the cohort, an average of approximately 200,000 unique TCR beta nucleotide sequences was sequenced per donor, of which about 19% were non-productive.

CDR1 and CDR2, looked up from the germline V gene, are SGHRS and YFSETQ. The cysteine opens and the phenylalanine closes a CDR3 of 20 amino acids. The sequence is cut down to CDR3 DNA, 60 bases in frame from base 1. Here V drops 1 base and J drops 4 bases, and the junction holds 22 bases not matched to any gene. The library was obtained by the immunoSEQ multiplex PCR assay. A mixture of 60 forward primers for TCR Vbeta segments and 13 reverse primers for TCR Jbeta segments was used in the multiplex PCR. A multiplex PCR assay on genomic DNA amplified the CDR3 region of rearranged TCR beta genes. The amplified TCR beta libraries were sequenced on the Illumina HiSeq System as 87-base-pair reads. As for the authors' bioinformatics: A later analysis counted approximately 76 million unique TCR beta chains across the 666 repertoires, and approximately 11 million of these chains were shared by at least two donors. A nearest-neighbor algorithm error-corrected the raw reads and collapsed the reads into unique sequences, merging closely related sequences to remove PCR and sequencing errors. V, D and J gene segments were assigned by aligning CDR3 sequences to IMGT reference sequences. For a sequence to be retained, at least a six-nucleotide match to both a V gene segment and a J gene segment was required. Rearrangements were classified as productive when the CDR3 lacked stop codons and remained in frame with V and J, and all other rearrangements were classified as non-productive. CDR3 was defined by IMGT convention, running from the second conserved V-encoded cysteine to the conserved J-encoded phenylalanine. The earlier analysis of approximately 590 of the donors excluded any sequence lacking an unambiguous match to a single V gene segment. In an earlier analysis of more than 500 of the donors, a V segment was called functional when productive rearrangements were above 56.7%, and segregating when the standard deviation between donors exceeded 5%. A statistical classification framework was built for diagnosing cytomegalovirus status from the catalog of TCR beta chain sequences. In a later analysis, V and J genes were assigned by comparing TCR nucleotide sequences against IMGT/GENE-DB human TR gene sequences. A later analysis assigned CDR3 sequences and most-parsimonious VDJ recombination scenarios with the TCRdist pipeline. In a later analysis, every TCR beta chain was defined by the combination of its CDR3 amino acid sequence and its V-gene family, and reads without a unique V-gene family were dropped. In a later analysis, several hundred highly shared, low-generation-probability nucleotide sequences were removed to address suspected cross-contamination and a sequencing artifact. For each public chain, a later analysis derived a clonal expansion index from normalized ranks of inferred template counts within each repertoire. A later analysis computed generation probabilities with a VDJ recombination model fitted to out-of-frame rearrangements, and checked the results against IGoR. Hypergeometric tests were used in a later analysis to score TCR-TCR, TCR-HLA and TCR-CMV co-occurrence, with a repertoire-size bias correction applied to the TCR pairs. A later analysis estimated false discovery rates by permuting HLA or CMV assignments 20 times. A later analysis grouped co-occurring TCRs with DBSCAN, adding TCRdist sequence similarity when clustering within HLA-allele-positive subsets. Repertoires with fewer than 30,000 or more than 120,000 public chains, plus five repertoires with anomalous nucleotide sharing, were excluded from co-occurrence clustering. TCRdb retrieved this table from immuneACCESS and kept in-frame rearrangements only. Not all clones are present; in checked studies, unresolved V genes account for under half, and no reason is known for the remainder. V, J and clone size reflect that table, while D and trimming were determined from the DNA. Across this sample there are about 160,000 clones, with more than 65% seen only once. Roughly 1.2% of the sample comes from the top ten.

A remark on this clone: Its antigen has not been determined. Within one base of it there is no much larger clone, and no base qualities were kept.

The cohort comprised more than 550 healthy bone marrow donors. Cohort members were all nominally healthy when sampled, although unrecorded immune exposures were likely present. The donor was CMV seronegative and was included in the group of under 450 seronegative cohort members. A peripheral blood sample was provided by each donor, and peripheral blood mononuclear cells were used for TCR beta sequencing. The Qiagen DNeasy Blood Extraction Kit was used to extract genomic DNA from the blood cell samples. The full study reports these points: V-gene and J-gene trimming of TCR beta chains was associated with a missense DCLRE1C variant in a later genetic analysis, and the association was replicated in an independent cohort. In the study, around 150 TCR beta chains were listed as associated with cytomegalovirus. A further reported finding was that TCR beta sequences accurately predicted the HLA-A and HLA-B alleles for most subjects in the first cohort. In both the original and validation cohorts, the classifier was reported to diagnose cytomegalovirus status with high specificity and sensitivity. Several of the top co-occurrence clusters appeared to be linked to parvovirus B19, influenza, CMV and Epstein-Barr virus, according to a later analysis. Because counts were too low, approximately 15 rarely observed V segments, including chromosome 9 orphons, were excluded from the earlier analysis of around 590 of the donors. The sequencing pipeline was judged likely to have produced a cluster of highly shared sequence variants as a technical artifact. The only immune exposure information available for the cohort was CMV serostatus. Some IMGT-functional V segments, including TRBV6-2 and TRBV6-3, could not be told apart with the 87-base-pair reads, so those segments were excluded. Compared with the roughly 700-donor mean, donors in an Asian-associated ancestry cluster had fewer N-insertions in productive TCRs, according to a later genetic analysis. In a later analysis, more than 15,000 TCR beta sequences were associated with specific HLA alleles at a false discovery rate of 0.05. Presence/absence analyses assumed roughly uniform sequencing depth across donors, an assumption that may not hold. In a later analysis, HLA-associated TCR beta chains were found to be more clonally expanded and to have lower generation probabilities than equally common non-associated chains. Assigning TCR associations to individual alleles was difficult when HLA alleles, especially DR and DQ, strongly co-occurred. Correlated functional status among segregating V segments might be attributable to linkage disequilibrium, but an unknown experimental factor could not be ruled out. Most TCR sequences were seen in very few donors, while some public TCRs were found in many individuals. Only TCR beta chains were sequenced in this cohort, and the absence of alpha or paired-chain data limited detectable features. According to a later analysis, TCR association rates differed among HLA loci, with DRB1 alleles showing the most associated TCRs and HLA-C alleles showing the fewest. Because HLA typing was missing for some donors at each locus, association tests included only the typed subset. In vitro tests confirmed that a few of the cytomegalovirus-associated TCR beta chains recognize cytomegalovirus antigens. Most CMV-associated TCR beta chains appeared to be HLA-restricted in a later analysis, and the HLA associations seemed to be driven largely by CMV exposure. The authors suggested that the approach could potentially be generalized to other disease states and immunological phenotypes. In an earlier analysis of some 500 of the donors, most TCR beta V segments appeared in productive rearrangements about 90% or about 30% of the time, broadly matching IMGT annotations.

The receptor was derived from a woman in her forties or fifties in good health and CMV-seronegative. The rearrangement joined TRBV5-1 to TRBJ2-5; 7 central nucleotides agree with TRBD2. The material sequenced was PBMCs. CDR3 reads: CASSLWWEGMRGRGVETQYF. Read as DNA, the sequence is TGCGCCAGCAGCTTGTGGTGGGAGGGGATGCGGGGACGGGGGGTAGAGACCCAGTACTTC.